Here is one TCR beta chain with its context. The target antigen is unknown. Trimming took 7 bases from V and 7 from J; bases not matched to a gene: 14. From germline, CDR1 is MNHNY and CDR2 SVGAGI (reference sequence). The CDR3 extends over 16 amino acids. This record comes from a study of CD8+ T cells in alopecia areata. On the study more broadly: Patients remained on tofacitinib for 6 to 18 months and then went 6 months without it.

General observations from the study: Sequencing of scalp samples also includes resident alphabeta T cells from normal skin.

Described treatment: oral pan-JAK inhibitor, 5-10 mg twice daily. cDNA reverse transcribed from extracted RNA served as the sequencing template. Method: immunoSEQ multiplex PCR; TCRdb's copy keeps in-frame clones and lacks some. The table has some 45,000 clones, around nine tenths seen once. The source of this sequence is a human donor with alopecia areata. The source was CD8+ T cells sorted from blood, collected at week 24, from a patient treated with tofacitinib. The chain employs TRBV6-6 and TRBJ2-1, with 9 bases identical to TRBD2. This CDR3 reads CASIPPDAGGPNEQFF. The CDR3 coding sequence is TGTGCCAGCATCCCACCTGACGCGGGGGGGCCGAATGAGCAGTTCTTC.